This is a list of T cell receptor beta chains from one sample in a study of cytomegalovirus exposure and HLA in healthy donors. Clones were read by immunoSEQ multiplex PCR, and TCRdb kept only the in-frame ones, dropping some. The repertoire holds some 150,000 clones, with approximately 75% as singletons. Specimen: PBMCs. All receptors come from a man aged 50 to 60 in good health and CMV-seropositive. Both conserved end residues are part of each CDR3. The D gene is left open where the match is weak. Part of the rows lack a size; the others show once, few, many or a class for expanded clones.

J gene	D gene	V gene	clone size	CDR3 DNA	CDR3 protein
TRBJ1-1	.	TRBV6-5	.	TGTGCCAGCAGTAGGGACACCCTGGGCACTGAAGCTTTCTTT	CASSRDTLGTEAFF
TRBJ2-7	.	TRBV19	.	TGTGCCAGTAGTATAGGGCGGGTTCGCCCCTACGAGCAGTACTTC	CASSIGRVRPYEQYF
TRBJ2-5	.	TRBV7-8	.	TGTGCCAGCAGCTTAGAACCCCCCCGTCGGGACCAAGAGACCCAGTACTTC	CASSLEPPRRDQETQYF
TRBJ2-3	.	TRBV5-6	.	TGTGCCAGCAGCTTCGTGGGCCCCGATACGCAGTATTTT	CASSFVGPDTQYF
TRBJ1-6	.	TRBV7-9	.	TGTGCCAGCAGTACCGCGGGGCTTAATTCAGGTCCCCTCCACTTT	CASSTAGLNSGPLHF
TRBJ1-6	TRBD1	TRBV5-1	.	TGCGCCAGCAGCCCGACTAGGACAGGGGGATATTCGTCCCTCCACTTT	CASSPTRTGGYSSLHF
TRBJ2-3	.	TRBV5-1	few	TGCGCCAGCAGCTTGATTAACACGGGCGGGGATACGCAGTATTTT	CASSLINTGGDTQYF
TRBJ1-1	TRBD1	TRBV5-4	few	TGTGCCAGCAGCTCATCCAGGGGGTACACTGAAGCTTTCTTT	CASSSSRGYTEAFF
TRBJ2-1	.	TRBV7-9	.	TGTGCCGGAGAACAGGACTACAATGAGCAGTTCTTC	CAGEQDYNEQFF
TRBJ1-2	TRBD1	TRBV6-1	.	TGTGCCAGCAGTGAAGTGGGACAGCCTAACTATGGCTACACCTTC	CASSEVGQPNYGYTF
TRBJ1-3	.	TRBV19	.	TGTGCCAGCGCTGAGGAGGGGAGCTCTGGAAACACCATATATTTT	CASAEEGSSGNTIYF
TRBJ2-2	TRBD2	TRBV18	.	TGTGCCAGCTCAGTTCCGGGACTAGCGGGAGGAAGGACCGGGGAGCTGTTTTTT	CASSVPGLAGGRTGELFF
TRBJ2-7	TRBD1	TRBV7-3	few	TGTGCCAGCAGCTTATCCGGACAGGGTATGGGGGAGCAGTACTTC	CASSLSGQGMGEQYF
TRBJ1-5	TRBD1	TRBV27	.	TGTGCCAGCAGTTTGTCGGGACAGGGGCCCTATCAGCCCCAGCATTTT	CASSLSGQGPYQPQHF
TRBJ2-1	TRBD1	TRBV27	.	TGTGCCAGCAGTTTTGGGGACCACAGGGGCAATGAGCAGTTCTTC	CASSFGDHRGNEQFF
TRBJ2-7	TRBD1	TRBV2	.	TGTGCCAGCACCCTGGGACAGGGGTGGGCCTACGAGCAGTACTTC	CASTLGQGWAYEQYF
TRBJ2-7	.	TRBV5-1	few	TGCGCCAGCAGCCCGGAAGACACCCACTACGAGCAGTACTTC	CASSPEDTHYEQYF
TRBJ1-3	.	TRBV7-2	.	TGTGCCAGCGCCTCCGGAGCTGGAAACACCATATATTTT	CASASGAGNTIYF
TRBJ2-1	.	TRBV7-8	.	TGTGCCAGCAGCTTAGGAGGTACGACTTACAATGAGCAGTTCTTC	CASSLGGTTYNEQFF
TRBJ2-1	TRBD2	TRBV11-3	few	TGTGCCAGCAGCTTAGAAGTAGCGGGAAACAATGAGCAGTTCTTC	CASSLEVAGNNEQFF
TRBJ2-1	TRBD2	TRBV5-5	.	TGTGCCAGCAGCCCGACTAGCGGGTTCGTCGAGCAGTTCTTC	CASSPTSGFVEQFF
TRBJ2-7	.	TRBV19	once	TGTGCCAGTAGCTACCGGGACATGAGCTCCTACGAGCAGTACTTC	CASSYRDMSSYEQYF
TRBJ2-1	TRBD2	TRBV11-3	.	TGTGCCAGCAGCCCTGGACTAGCGGGAGGGCCGGATGAGCAGTTCTTC	CASSPGLAGGPDEQFF
TRBJ1-1	.	TRBV29-1	.	TGCAGCGTTGGGGGCGGGGGGACTGAAGCTTTCTTT	CSVGGGGTEAFF
TRBJ2-7	.	TRBV6-5	.	TGTGCCAGCAGTTCTCGGGGGTGGGAGCAGTACTTC	CASSSRGWEQYF
TRBJ2-3	.	TRBV11-3	.	TGTGCCAGCAGCTTGGGGGGACTCACAGATACGCAGTATTTT	CASSLGGLTDTQYF
TRBJ1-4	.	TRBV5-4	few	TGTGCCAGCAGCTTGGGGGGGGTCACTAATGAAAAACTGTTTTTT	CASSLGGVTNEKLFF
TRBJ2-3	TRBD2	TRBV27	.	TGTGCCAGCAGTTTAGCCTTAGCGGGAGGTAACTCAGATACGCAGTATTTT	CASSLALAGGNSDTQYF
TRBJ2-7	TRBD2	TRBV5-4	.	TGTGCCAGCAGCTGGGACGCTAGCGGTTCCTACGAGCAGTACTTC	CASSWDASGSYEQYF
TRBJ2-5	.	TRBV5-1	.	TGCGCCAGCAGCTTTGGAGGGGCAGAGACCCAGTACTTC	CASSFGGAETQYF
TRBJ1-1	.	TRBV6-5	few	TGTGCCAGCAGTTGGGCGGGGAACACTGAAGCTTTCTTT	CASSWAGNTEAFF
TRBJ1-1	.	TRBV11-3	.	TGTGCCAGCAGCTTAGACGGAGGAGGGCCTTTCTTT	CASSLDGGGPFF
TRBJ2-3	TRBD1	TRBV7-7	few	TGTGCTAGCAGCTTCGACAGGGCCGATACGCAGTATTTT	CASSFDRADTQYF
TRBJ2-2	TRBD2	TRBV4-1	.	TGCGCCAGCAGCCAAGATAAGATCGTAGGGGAGGGGAGCACCGGGGAGCTGTTTTTT	CASSQDKIVGEGSTGELFF
TRBJ1-5	TRBD1	TRBV10-3	.	TGTGCCATCAGTGAGTCGGGACAGGGGGCCTTCCAGCCCCAGCATTTT	CAISESGQGAFQPQHF